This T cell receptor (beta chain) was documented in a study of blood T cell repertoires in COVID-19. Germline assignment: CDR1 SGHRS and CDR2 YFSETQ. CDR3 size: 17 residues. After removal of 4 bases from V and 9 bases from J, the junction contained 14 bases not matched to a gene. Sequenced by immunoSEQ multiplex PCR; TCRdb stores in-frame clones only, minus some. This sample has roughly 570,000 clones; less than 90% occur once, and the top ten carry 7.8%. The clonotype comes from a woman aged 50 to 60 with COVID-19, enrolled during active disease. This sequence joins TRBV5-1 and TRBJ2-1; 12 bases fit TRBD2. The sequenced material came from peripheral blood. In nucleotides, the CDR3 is TGCGCCAGCAGCGCCATTCCTAGCGGGGGGGCCGAGGGTGAGCAGTTCTTC. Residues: CASSAIPSGGAEGEQFF.